These T cell receptor beta chains were read from a single sample in a study of neurological immune-mediated disorders. One entry per CDR3 protein results from TCRdb running MiXCR on the 5' RACE reads. The sample records tens of thousands of distinct CDR3 sequences, roughly a sixth being singletons. The sequenced material came from CD4+ T cells from blood. The source of these receptors is a female donor with HTLV-1-associated myelopathy (HAM/TSP). Both conserved end residues are part of each CDR3. The D gene is left open where the match is weak. Where a row states a size, it is once, few, many or the class of an expanded clone; other rows omit it.

d_call: TRBD1
v_call: TRBV6-5
j_call: TRBJ2-2
clone_size: many
cdr3_nt: TGTGCCAGCAGACAGCGACAGGGGTTAGTCACCGGGGAGCTGTTTTTT
cdr3_aa: CASRQRQGLVTGELFF

d_call: TRBD2
v_call: TRBV5-5
j_call: TRBJ2-1
clone_size: many
cdr3_nt: TGTGCCAGCAGCTTCAAGGGCGGGAGTTATGAGCAGTTCTTC
cdr3_aa: CASSFKGGSYEQFF

d_call: .
v_call: TRBV12-3/TRBV12-4
j_call: TRBJ2-7
clone_size: many
cdr3_nt: TGTGCCAGCAGTTTGGGGGGCCCCTACGAGCAGTACTTC
cdr3_aa: CASSLGGPYEQYF

d_call: .
v_call: TRBV21-1
j_call: TRBJ1-2
clone_size: many
cdr3_nt: TGTGCCAGATCAGGGGTAGCCTATGGCTACACCTTC
cdr3_aa: CARSGVAYGYTF

d_call: .
v_call: TRBV7-9
j_call: TRBJ1-1
clone_size: many
cdr3_nt: TGTGCCAGCAGCCCCCGACAGACACCTATGAACACTGAAGCTTTCTTT
cdr3_aa: CASSPRQTPMNTEAFF

d_call: TRBD1
v_call: TRBV6-5
j_call: TRBJ1-6
clone_size: many
cdr3_nt: TGTGCCAGCAGGGGGACAGGGGATTCACCCCTCCACTTT
cdr3_aa: CASRGTGDSPLHF

d_call: TRBD2
v_call: TRBV20-1
j_call: TRBJ2-1
clone_size: many
cdr3_nt: TGCAGTGCTAGATCTGTGACTAGCGGGAGCTATTGGGAGCAGTTCTTC
cdr3_aa: CSARSVTSGSYWEQFF

d_call: .
v_call: TRBV5-1
j_call: TRBJ1-1
clone_size: medium-sized
cdr3_nt: TGCGCCAGCAGCTTGGGACGACAGATTAACACTGAAGCTTTCTTT
cdr3_aa: CASSLGRQINTEAFF

d_call: .
v_call: TRBV4-3
j_call: TRBJ2-7
clone_size: many
cdr3_nt: TGCGCCAGCAGCCAAGATCTGCGGACCCACTACGAGCAGTACTTC
cdr3_aa: CASSQDLRTHYEQYF

d_call: TRBD1
v_call: TRBV5-1
j_call: TRBJ2-7
clone_size: many
cdr3_nt: TGCGCCAGCAGCTCCAAGGGGACAGGGGCGGGTTACGAGCAGTACTTC
cdr3_aa: CASSSKGTGAGYEQYF

d_call: .
v_call: TRBV3-1
j_call: TRBJ2-3
clone_size: medium-sized
cdr3_nt: TGTGCCAGCAGCCAAGGAGATACGCAGTATTTT
cdr3_aa: CASSQGDTQYF

d_call: .
v_call: TRBV29-1
j_call: TRBJ2-7
clone_size: many
cdr3_nt: TGCAGCGTTGACGCCGGAGGGGGGAGAGGCGAGCAGTACTTC
cdr3_aa: CSVDAGGGRGEQYF

d_call: .
v_call: TRBV2
j_call: TRBJ1-6
clone_size: many
cdr3_nt: TGTGCCAGCAGTGAAAGGGGGGTGTCCTATAATTCACCCCTCCACTTT
cdr3_aa: CASSERGVSYNSPLHF

d_call: TRBD2
v_call: TRBV6-5
j_call: TRBJ2-3
clone_size: many
cdr3_nt: TGTGCCAGCAGAACCTCGGGGGGGGATACGCAGTATTTT
cdr3_aa: CASRTSGGDTQYF

d_call: TRBD2
v_call: TRBV5-1
j_call: TRBJ2-7
clone_size: .
cdr3_nt: TGCGCCAGCAGCTTTAGCGGGACCTCCTACGAGCAGTACTTC
cdr3_aa: CASSFSGTSYEQYF

d_call: .
v_call: TRBV6-1
j_call: TRBJ1-5
clone_size: many
cdr3_nt: TGTGCCAGCAGTGAAATAGGCGAGGGGGATTATAGCAATCAGCCCCAGCATTTT
cdr3_aa: CASSEIGEGDYSNQPQHF

d_call: .
v_call: TRBV15
j_call: TRBJ1-5
clone_size: medium-sized
cdr3_nt: TGTGCCACCAGCAGAGGGAGGACTGGTGGTGGTAGCAATCAGCCCCAGCATTTT
cdr3_aa: CATSRGRTGGGSNQPQHF

d_call: TRBD1
v_call: TRBV5-1
j_call: TRBJ2-3
clone_size: many
cdr3_nt: TGCGCCAGCAGCTTGGGACAGGGGGCGAGCACAGATACGCAGTATTTT
cdr3_aa: CASSLGQGASTDTQYF

d_call: TRBD2
v_call: TRBV12-3/TRBV12-4
j_call: TRBJ2-1
clone_size: medium-sized
cdr3_nt: TGTGCCAGCAGTTTACGGGCGGGGGGTGAGAATGAGCAGTTCTTC
cdr3_aa: CASSLRAGGENEQFF

d_call: TRBD1
v_call: TRBV5-1
j_call: TRBJ1-6
clone_size: many
cdr3_nt: TGCGCCAGCAGCCGACAGGGTTCGGTGGACTCACCCCTCCACTTT
cdr3_aa: CASSRQGSVDSPLHF

d_call: TRBD2
v_call: TRBV20-1
j_call: TRBJ2-3
clone_size: many
cdr3_nt: TGCAGTGGACTAGCGGGGGAGACTAGCACAGATACGCAGTATTTT
cdr3_aa: CSGLAGETSTDTQYF

d_call: .
v_call: TRBV24-1
j_call: TRBJ2-6
clone_size: medium-sized
cdr3_nt: TGTGCCACCAGTGATTCGGCACCGGGTTCTGGGGCCAACGTCCTGACTTTC
cdr3_aa: CATSDSAPGSGANVLTF

d_call: TRBD1
v_call: TRBV7-2
j_call: TRBJ2-3
clone_size: medium-sized
cdr3_nt: TGTGCCAGCGGGACAGGCGCAGATACGCAGTATTTT
cdr3_aa: CASGTGADTQYF

d_call: .
v_call: TRBV2
j_call: TRBJ2-3
clone_size: many
cdr3_nt: TGTGCCAGCAATGTGTTAGGCACAGATACGCAGTATTTT
cdr3_aa: CASNVLGTDTQYF

d_call: .
v_call: TRBV19
j_call: TRBJ1-2
clone_size: many
cdr3_nt: TGTGCCAGTAGTTGGGGACGGCTCTATGGCTACACCTTC
cdr3_aa: CASSWGRLYGYTF

d_call: TRBD2
v_call: TRBV11-2
j_call: TRBJ2-1
clone_size: many
cdr3_nt: TGTGCCAGCACCGTTGGACTAGCGGGCCACAATGAGCAGTTCTTC
cdr3_aa: CASTVGLAGHNEQFF

d_call: TRBD2
v_call: TRBV5-6
j_call: TRBJ2-1
clone_size: many
cdr3_nt: TGTGCCAGCAGCTTTTTAGCTAGCGGGAAAAGGGGCAATGAGCAGTTCTTC
cdr3_aa: CASSFLASGKRGNEQFF